The 15 T cell receptor beta chains presented below share a single source sample, sequenced in a study of T cell changes during pregnancy in multiple sclerosis. Data came from immunoSEQ multiplex PCR; TCRdb stores just in-frame clones and leaves some out. The sample yields around 88,000 clones, around 90% seen once. This specimen consisted of peripheral blood, obtained after pregnancy. The receptor source for this set is a female donor in good health, enrolled as a control in a pregnancy study.

The V gene is TRBV11-2, the J gene TRBJ2-5; 8 bases map to TRBD1. The CDR3 is made up of 15 amino acids. V lost 4 bases, J lost 1 base, and 5 bases stayed unmatched. Germline V gene sequence: CDR1 SGHAT, CDR2 FQNNGV. The DNA of the CDR3 is TGTGCCAGCAGCTCCGGGACAGGATCCCAAGAGACCCAGTACTTC. Its protein is CASSSGTGSQETQYF.

The chain uses TRBV15 and TRBJ2-5; D perhaps matches TRBD1 (5 bases). The germline CDR1 and CDR2 sequences are LNHNV and YYDKDF (reference sequence). There are 14 residues in the CDR3. Trimming left V 0 bases short and J 5 bases short, with 10 bases between. CDR3 sequence: CATSRDRVLETQYF. CDR3 DNA: TGTGCCACCAGCAGAGACAGGGTGTTGGAGACCCAGTACTTC.

The chain combines TRBV5-4 with TRBJ1-1; no definite D call. Deletions cut 4 bases from V and 8 bases from J, with 15 bases between. This CDR3 has 13 residues. Germline loops: CDR1 SGHNT, CDR2 YYREEE (reference sequence). CDR3 DNA: TGTGCCAGCAGCCTACTTACTGGCGGAGAAGCTTTCTTT. It is translated as CASSLLTGGEAFF. The full variable domain, rest sourced from reference TRBV5-4 and TRBJ1-1, is ETGVTQSPTHLIKTRGQQVTLRCSSQSGHNTVSWYQQALGQGPQFIFQYYREEENGRGNFPPRFSGLQFPNYSSELNVNALELDDSALYLCASSLLTGGEAFFGQGTRLTVV.

The chain couples TRBV7-2 to TRBJ2-7; TRBD2 might be the D (5 bases). Germline V gene data show CDR1 as SGHTA and CDR2 as FQGNSA. This CDR3 contains 13 residues. Trimming shortened V by 1 base and J by 3 bases, and 7 bases separated the two germline ends. CDR3 sequence: CASSLVGGYEQYF. CDR3 nucleotides: TGTGCCAGCAGCTTAGTAGGAGGCTACGAGCAGTACTTC.

J is TRBJ2-5 and V is TRBV27; 9 bases are a match to TRBD1. Looked up from germline, CDR1 is MNHEY and CDR2 is SMNVEV (reference sequence). The CDR3 consists of 15 residues. Trimming took 6 bases from V and 5 from J; bases not matched to a gene: 10. The chain's CDR3 is CASSLRLGQGETQYF. In DNA form, the CDR3 reads TGTGCCAGCAGCTTACGCCTCGGACAGGGGGAGACCCAGTACTTC.

This clone is a singleton in its sample. The chain carries TRBV10-3 and TRBJ2-5; no clear D. Between the trimmed V and J ends, which lost 4 bases and 1 base, there was a span of 13 bases. The CDR3 has 15 residues. Germline V gene sequence: CDR1 ENHRY, CDR2 SYGVKD. This CDR3 is CAISVIWQAQETQYF. The DNA of the CDR3 is TGTGCCATCAGTGTTATATGGCAGGCCCAAGAGACCCAGTACTTC.

V and J are TRBV5-1 and TRBJ1-4; D might be TRBD1 (5 bases). Trimming shortened V by 5 bases and J by 0 bases, and 11 bases separated the two germline ends. The CDR3 spans 15 residues. Looked up from germline, CDR1 is SGHRS and CDR2 is YFSETQ. CDR3 nucleotide sequence: TGCGCCAGCAGGACAGAGTTAGCAACTAATGAAAAACTGTTTTTT. This codes for CASRTELATNEKLFF.

The chain recombines TRBV15 with TRBJ2-1, with 10 bases lining up with TRBD2. The germline V gene encodes CDR1 LNHNV and CDR2 YYDKDF (reference sequence). With V trimmed by 2 bases and J by 0 bases, 4 bases remained unmatched. This CDR3 is built from 17 residues. The CDR3 DNA is TGTGCCACCAGCAGACAGCGGGAGGGCTTCTCCTACAATGAGCAGTTCTTC. It translates to CATSRQREGFSYNEQFF.

The rearrangement joins TRBV5-1 to TRBJ1-5; D is perhaps TRBD1 (5 bases). V shed 2 bases and J shed 4 bases, with 10 bases lying between them. CDR1 SGHRS and CDR2 YFSETQ come from the germline V gene. CDR3 length: 14 residues. The CDR3 sequence is CASSLGVGNQPQHF. The CDR3 bases are TGCGCCAGCAGCTTAGGGGTTGGGAATCAGCCCCAGCATTTT.

The V call is TRBV15, the J call TRBJ2-7; 16 bases are shared with TRBD2. In germline, CDR1 is LNHNV, CDR2 YYDKDF (reference sequence). The CDR3 has 20 amino acids. V shed 0 bases and J 0 bases; nucleotides not matched to a gene: 8. CDR3 in DNA: TGTGCCACCAGCAGAGATGGATCGGGACTAGCGGGAGGGCCCTCCTACGAGCAGTACTTC. Its translation: CATSRDGSGLAGGPSYEQYF.

This chain connects TRBV5-1 to TRBJ2-5; 9 positions agree with TRBD1. Germline loops: CDR1 SGHRS, CDR2 YFSETQ. This CDR3 contains 14 residues. Losses at the gene ends were 3 bases for V and 2 bases for J; bases not matched to a gene: 2. CDR3: CASSWGQGQETQYF. DNA for the CDR3: TGCGCCAGCAGCTGGGGACAGGGTCAAGAGACCCAGTACTTC.

The V gene is TRBV7-2, the J gene TRBJ1-3, with D possibly TRBD1 on 5 matching bases. CDR1 and CDR2 from the germline V gene are SGHTA and FQGNSA. The CDR3 is made up of 15 amino acids. The V end lost 0 bases, the J end lost 7 bases, and 13 bases lay between the germline ends. This CDR3 reads CASSLAPGAGNTIYF. CDR3 in DNA: TGTGCCAGCAGCTTAGCACCTGGGGCGGGGAACACCATATATTTT.

The V gene is TRBV19, the J gene TRBJ2-1, with D possibly matching TRBD1 (5 bases). The CDR3 spans 12 residues. Trimming took off 5 bases at V and 4 bases at J, with 6 bases between the two ends. Looked up from germline, CDR1 is LNHDA and CDR2 is SQIVND (reference sequence). The CDR3 nucleotides are TGTGCCAGTAGTCGACAGTACAATGAGCAGTTCTTC. Protein product: CASSRQYNEQFF.

The rearrangement links TRBV7-9 to TRBJ2-7, with 8 bases identical to TRBD2. Trimming removed 6 bases from V and 4 bases from J; junction bases left unmatched: 8. The CDR3 covers 14 residues. CDR1 is SEHNR, CDR2 FQNEAQ, per germline (reference sequence). In DNA form, the CDR3 reads TGTGCCAGCAGTCGCGGGGGGCTTTTGTACGAGCAGTACTTC. This encodes CASSRGGLLYEQYF.

The count of this clone is one. The chain links TRBV2 to TRBJ2-2; tentatively, D is TRBD2 (5 bases). V lost 4 bases and J 4 bases, leaving 13 bases between the germline ends. Germline-derived CDR1 and CDR2 are SNHLY and FYNNEI. The CDR3 runs 15 residues. CDR3 coding DNA: TGTGCCAGCAGTGGCGAGGGCCTTGGCACCGGGGAGCTGTTTTTT. Translation gives CASSGEGLGTGELFF.